These 8 T cell receptor beta chains came from one sample sequenced in a study of cytomegalovirus exposure and HLA in healthy donors. Primers for the PCR totalled 60 Vbeta and 13 Jbeta. The assay was immunoSEQ multiplex PCR, and TCRdb's table has in-frame clones only and misses some. The table for this sample gives roughly 65,000 clones. The sample was PBMCs. These receptors all come from a boy younger than 18 in good health and CMV-seronegative.

For the CDR3, the DNA is TGTGCTAGTGTTGAACTAGCGGGGGTGGGGACGCAGTATTTT. Translating gives CASVELAGVGTQYF. The chain combines TRBV12-5 with TRBJ2-3; 11 bases map to TRBD2. The CDR3 has 14 amino acids. Germline V CDR1 and CDR2: LGHNT, FRNRAP. Trimming took 7 bases from V and 9 from J; bases not matched to a gene: 9.

The chain joins TRBV2 to TRBJ2-7; D not resolved. Germline CDR1 SNHLY, CDR2 FYNNEI. V gave up 4 bases and J gave up 3 bases, with 7 bases separating them. The CDR3 has 12 residues. In DNA form, the CDR3 reads TGTGCCAGCAGTGGAAACAGCTACGAGCAGTACTTC. Translating it yields CASSGNSYEQYF.

This sequence joins TRBV18 and TRBJ2-6; D ambiguous. The V and J ends lost 1 base and 1 base respectively, with 14 bases between them. The length of the CDR3 is 18 residues. The germline CDR1 and CDR2 sequences are KGHSH and LQKENI. This CDR3 reads CASSPLPPGGSGANVLTF. The CDR3 bases are TGTGCCAGCTCACCACTGCCTCCGGGTGGATCTGGGGCCAACGTCCTGACTTTC.

The chain carries TRBV2 and TRBJ1-5; D might be TRBD1 (6 bases). The V gene lost 2 bases and the J gene lost 0 bases, with 11 bases spanning the gap. This CDR3 is built from 16 residues. From germline, CDR1 is SNHLY and CDR2 FYNNEI. The CDR3 nucleotides read TGTGCCAGCAGTGAAACGGGGGGGCATAGCAATCAGCCCCAGCATTTT. Its protein product is CASSETGGHSNQPQHF. The full variable domain, in which reference TRBV2 and TRBJ1-5 provide the parts outside the CDR3, is EPEVTQTPSHQVTQMGQEVILRCVPISNHLYFYWYRQILGQKVEFLVSFYNNEISEKSEIFDDQFSVERPDGSNFTLKIRSTKLEDSAMYFCASSETGGHSNQPQHFGDGTRLSIL.

The V call is TRBV7-8, the J call TRBJ2-7; the match to TRBD1 covers 10 bases. The V gene end was trimmed by 5 bases and the J gene end by 3 bases; junction bases not matched to a gene: 7. The CDR3 is 15 residues long. Per germline, CDR1 SGHVS and CDR2 FQNEAQ. CDR3 protein: CASSKGGTGDYEQYF. The CDR3 region has the DNA TGTGCCAGCAGCAAGGGGGGGACAGGGGACTACGAGCAGTACTTC.

The chain joins TRBV2 to TRBJ2-5; D ambiguous. V was shortened by 4 bases and J by 5 bases, with 5 bases between the two germline ends. Germline loops: CDR1 SNHLY, CDR2 FYNNEI. The CDR3 has 11 amino acids. The CDR3, as DNA: TGTGCCAGCAGTGTAGAGGAGACCCAGTACTTC. Protein sequence: CASSVEETQYF.

The chain uses TRBV2 and TRBJ2-7, with no clear D. The germline V and J ends were trimmed by 8 bases and 2 bases, with 13 bases remaining between them. The CDR3 consists of 13 residues. CDR1 is SNHLY and CDR2 is FYNNEI in the germline V gene. The CDR3 DNA reads TGTGCCAGCGCCAGGATGATCACCTACGAGCAGTACTTC. Its translation: CASARMITYEQYF.

The chain carries TRBV7-9 and TRBJ2-7; 8 bases line up with TRBD1. CDR3 length equals 13 residues. Germline lookup yields CDR1 SEHNR and CDR2 FQNEAQ (reference sequence). CDR3 in amino acids: CAGTGTGGYEQYF. The DNA of the CDR3 is TGTGCAGGCACGGGCACAGGGGGGTACGAGCAGTACTTC.